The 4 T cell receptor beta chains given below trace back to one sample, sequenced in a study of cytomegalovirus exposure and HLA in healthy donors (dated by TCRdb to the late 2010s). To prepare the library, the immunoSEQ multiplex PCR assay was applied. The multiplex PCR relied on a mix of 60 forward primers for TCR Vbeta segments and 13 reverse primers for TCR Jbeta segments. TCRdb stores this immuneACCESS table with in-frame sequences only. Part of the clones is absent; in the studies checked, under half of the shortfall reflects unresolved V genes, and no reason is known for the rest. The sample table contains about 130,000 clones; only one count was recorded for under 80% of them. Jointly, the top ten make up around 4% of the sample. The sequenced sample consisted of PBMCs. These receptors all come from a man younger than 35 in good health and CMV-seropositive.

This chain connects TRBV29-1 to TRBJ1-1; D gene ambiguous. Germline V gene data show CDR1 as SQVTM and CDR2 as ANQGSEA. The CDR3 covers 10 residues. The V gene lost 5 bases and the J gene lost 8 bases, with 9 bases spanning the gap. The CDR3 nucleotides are TGCAGCGTTCTAGACCGCGAAGCTTTCTTT. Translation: CSVLDREAFF. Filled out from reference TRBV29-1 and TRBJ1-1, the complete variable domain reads SAVISQKPSRDICQRGTSLTIQCQVDSQVTMMFWYRQQPGQSLTLIATANQGSEATYESGFVIDKFPISRPNLTFSTLTVSNMSPEDSSIYLCSVLDREAFFGQGTRLTVV.

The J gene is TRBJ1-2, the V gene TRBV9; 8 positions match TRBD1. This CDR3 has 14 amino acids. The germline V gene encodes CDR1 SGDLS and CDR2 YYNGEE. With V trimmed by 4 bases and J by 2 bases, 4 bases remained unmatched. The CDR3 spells CASSHGQGNYGYTF. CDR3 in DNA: TGTGCCAGCAGCCACGGACAGGGAAACTATGGCTACACCTTC.

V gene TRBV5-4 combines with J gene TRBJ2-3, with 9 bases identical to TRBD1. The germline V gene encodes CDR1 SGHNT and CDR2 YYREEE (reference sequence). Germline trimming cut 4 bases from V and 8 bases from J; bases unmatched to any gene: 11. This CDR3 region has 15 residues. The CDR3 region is CASSITGTGYFTQYF. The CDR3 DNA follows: TGTGCCAGCAGCATTACCGGGACAGGGTATTTTACGCAGTATTTT. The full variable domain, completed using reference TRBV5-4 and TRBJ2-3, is ETGVTQSPTHLIKTRGQQVTLRCSSQSGHNTVSWYQQALGQGPQFIFQYYREEENGRGNFPPRFSGLQFPNYSSELNVNALELDDSALYLCASSITGTGYFTQYFGPGTRLTVL.

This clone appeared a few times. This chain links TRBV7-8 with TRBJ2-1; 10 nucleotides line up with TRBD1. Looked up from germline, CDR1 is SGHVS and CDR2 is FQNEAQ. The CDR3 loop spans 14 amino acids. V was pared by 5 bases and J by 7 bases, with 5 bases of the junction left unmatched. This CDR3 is CASSLRDRGNEQFF. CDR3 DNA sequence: TGTGCCAGCAGCCTCCGGGACAGGGGAAATGAGCAGTTCTTC.